This TCR beta chain was sequenced in a study of T cell clusters in autoimmune cytopenias. TRB was amplified by touch-down multiplex PCR, primer pools A and B combined. With the multiplex PCR reads reprocessed, TCRdb shows one record per CDR3 protein and no DNA. Its clone listing holds about 6,000 distinct CDR3 sequences. Study-level results: No experiment has yet validated the function of the T cell clusters defined in silico. Primary autoimmune cytopenia patients appeared to lack physiological T cell clusters present in healthy donors. A dominant lymphoma-associated repertoire apparently masked the cluster-lack signature in secondary cytopenia versus chronic lymphocytic leukemia.

TRB was amplified from 250 ng of peripheral blood genomic DNA per sample. For this clonotype: Its matching antigen is unknown.

From germline, CDR1 is SGHNT and CDR2 YENEEA. This CDR3 has 14 amino acids. The sample consisted of peripheral blood. This sequence originates from a human donor with an autoimmune cytopenia or autoimmune hepatitis (not recorded which). This rearrangement joins TRBV11-3 to TRBJ2-5; the D call from TCRdb, TRBD1, cannot be confirmed without DNA. The CDR3 here is CASSSNPGGKTQYF.